The rows below give T cell receptor beta chains drawn from one sample of a study of CD8 T cells in ankylosing spondylitis. TCRdb recomputed calls from the 5' RACE reads with MiXCR, one row per CDR3 protein. The sample shows 750,000 to 850,000 distinct CDR3 sequences, about 10% of them seen only once. Material for sequencing was blood, either unsorted or a sorted T cell fraction (not recorded which). The receptors originated from a male donor with ankylosing spondylitis. The CDR3 runs from the conserved cysteine through the conserved F or W. Each record gives: clone size, J gene, D gene, V gene, CDR3 protein, CDR3 DNA. A D gene is named only where the DNA matches it firmly. Only part of the rows carry a size: once, few, many, or a class if the clone is expanded.

>few|TRBJ1-6|TRBD1|TRBV7-2
CASRENRGPNSPLHF
TGTGCCAGCAGAGAAAACAGGGGGCCTAATTCACCCCTCCACTTT
>few|TRBJ2-1|TRBD2|TRBV20-1
CSALGGVYNEQFF
TGCAGTGCTCTCGGGGGGGTATACAATGAGCAGTTCTTC
>.|TRBJ1-2|.|TRBV2
CASSEGTSIYGYTF
TGTGCCAGCAGTGAAGGGACGTCGATTTATGGCTACACCTTC
>few|TRBJ2-7|.|TRBV20-1
CSGRGDEQYF
TGCAGTGGTCGGGGCGACGAGCAGTACTTC
>few|TRBJ1-2|.|TRBV20-1
CSASGSFYGYTF
TGCAGTGCTAGTGGGTCCTTTTATGGCTACACCTTC
>.|TRBJ2-2|TRBD1|TRBV5-1
CASSTGQGNTGELFF
TGCGCCAGCAGCACCGGACAGGGGAACACCGGGGAGCTGTTTTTT
>many|TRBJ1-5|TRBD1|TRBV27
CASSGTGGYQPQHF
TGTGCCAGCAGCGGGACAGGGGGCTATCAGCCCCAGCATTTT
>.|TRBJ2-5|.|TRBV5-6
CASSSPGGQETQYF
TGTGCCAGCAGCTCGCCCGGGGGCCAAGAGACCCAGTACTTC
>few|TRBJ2-3|TRBD1|TRBV4-2
CASSQQQGEDTQYF
TGTGCCAGCAGCCAACAACAGGGGGAAGATACGCAGTATTTT
>few|TRBJ2-6|.|TRBV5-1
CASSFGLNSGANVLTF
TGCGCCAGCAGCTTCGGACTGAACTCTGGGGCCAACGTCCTGACTTTC
>few|TRBJ1-1|.|TRBV29-1
CSVSNRRGGSTEAFF
TGCAGCGTATCGAATCGGCGGGGGGGTAGTACTGAAGCTTTCTTT
>.|TRBJ2-5|.|TRBV18
CASSPEWGPQETQYF
TGTGCCAGCTCACCGGAGTGGGGGCCCCAAGAGACCCAGTACTTC
>few|TRBJ2-1|TRBD2|TRBV3-1
CASTLSGSSYNEQFF
TGTGCCAGCACCCTTAGCGGGAGCTCCTACAATGAGCAGTTCTTC
>few|TRBJ2-5|.|TRBV20-1
CSAHPRIQETQYF
TGCAGTGCTCACCCCCGCATACAAGAGACCCAGTACTTC
>.|TRBJ1-5|.|TRBV12-3/TRBV12-4
CASSLGARRPQPQHF
TGTGCCAGCAGTTTAGGGGCCCGAAGGCCTCAGCCCCAGCATTTT
>.|TRBJ2-1|TRBD1|TRBV11-1
CASSEGVLRDRVIFNEQFF
TGTGCCAGCAGCGAGGGGGTCCTGCGGGACAGGGTAATTTTCAATGAGCAGTTCTTC
>few|TRBJ2-7|.|TRBV5-1
CASRDRHYEQYF
TGCGCCAGCAGGGACAGACACTACGAGCAGTACTTC
>.|TRBJ2-7|.|TRBV20-1
CSARGTQSYEQYF
TGCAGTGCTAGGGGGACACAATCCTACGAGCAGTACTTC
>.|TRBJ2-7|.|TRBV28
CASSTHPSEQYF
TGTGCCAGCAGTACGCACCCCTCCGAACAGTACTTC
>many|TRBJ2-3|.|TRBV29-1
CSVCQGTSTDTQYF
TGCAGCGTCTGCCAGGGGACTAGCACAGATACGCAGTATTTT
>few|TRBJ2-7|TRBD1|TRBV7-2
CASSWTGYNEQYF
TGTGCCAGCAGCTGGACAGGGTATAACGAGCAGTACTTC
>.|TRBJ2-4|TRBD2|TRBV12-3/TRBV12-4
CASSPTTSGRKNIQYF
TGTGCCAGCAGCCCGACGACTAGCGGGCGCAAAAACATTCAGTACTTC
>.|TRBJ2-7|TRBD2|TRBV20-1
CSARGGLAGVYEQYF
TGCAGTGCTAGAGGCGGACTAGCGGGAGTCTACGAGCAGTACTTC
>few|TRBJ1-4|.|TRBV2
CASRAEPKGQKLFF
TGTGCCAGCCGAGCGGAGCCTAAGGGACAAAAACTGTTTTTT
>many|TRBJ2-7|.|TRBV12-3/TRBV12-4
CASRLGHANYEQYF
TGTGCCAGCAGACTGGGACACGCGAACTACGAGCAGTACTTC
>many|TRBJ1-1|.|TRBV12-3/TRBV12-4
CATATDKRDTEAFF
TGTGCCACCGCGACAGATAAGAGGGACACTGAAGCTTTCTTT
>few|TRBJ2-2|.|TRBV10-3
CAISDNREVGTGELFF
TGTGCCATCAGTGACAACAGGGAAGTGGGGACCGGGGAGCTGTTTTTT
>many|TRBJ2-2|.|TRBV5-1
CASSLSGGNTGELFF
TGCGCCAGCAGCTTGTCCGGCGGTAACACCGGGGAGCTGTTTTTT
>few|TRBJ2-7|TRBD1|TRBV5-1
CASSSAGQGTDEQYF
TGCGCCAGCAGCTCTGCGGGACAGGGGACGGACGAGCAGTACTTC
>.|TRBJ2-7|TRBD1|TRBV12-3/TRBV12-4
CASSFGTDQYF
TGTGCCAGCAGTTTCGGGACAGACCAGTACTTC
>.|TRBJ2-3|.|TRBV29-1
CSVAKRESTDTQYF
TGCAGCGTCGCCAAAAGGGAAAGCACAGATACGCAGTATTTT
>many|TRBJ2-1|TRBD1|TRBV20-1
CSARDLRGLDEQFF
TGCAGTGCTAGAGATCTAAGGGGGCTCGATGAGCAGTTCTTC
>few|TRBJ2-2|.|TRBV7-9
CASSLLGPSGELFF
TGTGCCAGCAGCTTACTAGGTCCGAGCGGGGAGCTGTTTTTT
>.|TRBJ2-1|.|TRBV4-3
CASSQDRGSVYNEQFF
TGCGCCAGCAGCCAAGATCGGGGTAGCGTTTACAATGAGCAGTTCTTC
>.|TRBJ2-4|TRBD1|TRBV18
CASSPPSRGPGDIQYF
TGTGCCAGCTCACCACCTTCCAGGGGGCCGGGAGACATTCAGTACTTC
>.|TRBJ1-6|.|TRBV20-1
CSARDSGAQGYNSPLHF
TGCAGTGCTAGAGATTCCGGGGCACAGGGATATAATTCACCCCTCCACTTT
>.|TRBJ2-1|.|TRBV20-1
CSASTQGELGYNEQFF
TGCAGTGCTAGTACCCAGGGAGAATTAGGATACAATGAGCAGTTCTTC
>few|TRBJ2-7|.|TRBV27
CASSLSTTHREQYF
TGTGCCAGCAGTTTATCGACTACCCACAGGGAGCAGTACTTC
>many|TRBJ2-7|.|TRBV6-5
CASSYGAEQYF
TGTGCCAGCAGTTACGGGGCTGAGCAGTACTTC
>many|TRBJ2-1|TRBD1|TRBV29-1
CSTTLTGSSYNEQFF
TGCAGCACAACCCTGACAGGGAGCTCCTACAATGAGCAGTTCTTC
>.|TRBJ2-2|TRBD1|TRBV5-1
CASSYRGQSTGELFF
TGCGCCAGCAGCTACAGGGGGCAGAGCACCGGGGAGCTGTTTTTT
>.|TRBJ2-7|.|TRBV5-1
CASSSRAGTTYEQYF
TGCGCCAGCAGCTCCCGGGCGGGGACCACCTACGAGCAGTACTTC
>many|TRBJ2-7|TRBD1|TRBV29-1
CSVARGLSYEQYF
TGCAGCGTTGCAAGGGGGCTCTCCTACGAGCAGTACTTC
>many|TRBJ2-7|.|TRBV29-1
CSVRRGSYEQYF
TGCAGCGTCAGGCGGGGCTCCTACGAGCAGTACTTC
>many|TRBJ2-5|.|TRBV6-4
CASSVVPLGTQYF
TGTGCCAGCAGTGTTGTCCCCCTTGGGACCCAGTACTTC
>few|TRBJ2-7|.|TRBV12-3/TRBV12-4
CASSFSGIPYEQYF
TGTGCCAGCAGCTTCTCAGGGATACCCTACGAGCAGTACTTC
>.|TRBJ2-3|TRBD2|TRBV5-4
CASSQRTSGNTDTQYF
TGTGCCAGCAGCCAAAGGACTAGCGGGAATACAGATACGCAGTATTTT
>.|TRBJ2-1|.|TRBV7-2
CASSLMSTGYNEQFF
TGTGCCAGCAGCTTAATGTCCACAGGCTACAATGAGCAGTTCTTC
>.|TRBJ2-7|.|TRBV29-1
CSVAPRGKVQYF
TGCAGCGTTGCCCCGCGGGGAAAAGTGCAGTACTTC
>.|TRBJ1-1|TRBD1|TRBV20-1
CSAFDRGQGQAFF
TGCAGTGCTTTTGACCGGGGACAGGGACAAGCTTTCTTT
>.|TRBJ2-1|.|TRBV29-1
CSVDGRNSYNEQFF
TGCAGCGTCGATGGGCGGAACTCCTACAATGAGCAGTTCTTC
>.|TRBJ2-5|.|TRBV6-2/TRBV6-3
CASSQRLNYWGQSGEGTQYF
TGTGCCAGCAGCCAGCGACTAAATTATTGGGGGCAAAGTGGAGAAGGGACCCAGTACTTC
>few|TRBJ2-1|TRBD2|TRBV12-3/TRBV12-4
CASTLLAGGRNEQFF
TGTGCCAGCACGTTACTAGCGGGGGGTAGAAATGAGCAGTTCTTC
>once|TRBJ1-2|.|TRBV7-2
CASSLLSNYGYTF
TGTGCCAGCAGCTTACTCTCTAACTATGGCTACACCTTC
>.|TRBJ2-5|TRBD1|TRBV27
CASSSADRDIPTQYF
TGTGCCAGCAGTTCCGCGGACAGGGACATCCCGACCCAGTACTTC
>few|TRBJ1-6|TRBD1|TRBV20-1
CSAHPSGTGDSPLHF
TGCAGTGCTCATCCCTCCGGGACAGGGGATTCACCCCTCCACTTT
>many|TRBJ2-3|.|TRBV20-1
CSARVGETDTQYF
TGCAGTGCTAGAGTGGGGGAGACAGATACGCAGTATTTT
>few|TRBJ2-1|.|TRBV4-2
CASSHKVDSSYNEQFF
TGTGCCAGCAGCCACAAAGTAGATAGCTCCTACAATGAGCAGTTCTTC
>.|TRBJ1-5|.|TRBV25-1
CASSELWAQPQHF
TGTGCCAGCAGTGAATTATGGGCTCAGCCCCAGCATTTT
>.|TRBJ1-1|.|TRBV27
CASSPSRSVEAFF
TGTGCCAGCAGTCCATCGAGGAGCGTCGAAGCTTTCTTT